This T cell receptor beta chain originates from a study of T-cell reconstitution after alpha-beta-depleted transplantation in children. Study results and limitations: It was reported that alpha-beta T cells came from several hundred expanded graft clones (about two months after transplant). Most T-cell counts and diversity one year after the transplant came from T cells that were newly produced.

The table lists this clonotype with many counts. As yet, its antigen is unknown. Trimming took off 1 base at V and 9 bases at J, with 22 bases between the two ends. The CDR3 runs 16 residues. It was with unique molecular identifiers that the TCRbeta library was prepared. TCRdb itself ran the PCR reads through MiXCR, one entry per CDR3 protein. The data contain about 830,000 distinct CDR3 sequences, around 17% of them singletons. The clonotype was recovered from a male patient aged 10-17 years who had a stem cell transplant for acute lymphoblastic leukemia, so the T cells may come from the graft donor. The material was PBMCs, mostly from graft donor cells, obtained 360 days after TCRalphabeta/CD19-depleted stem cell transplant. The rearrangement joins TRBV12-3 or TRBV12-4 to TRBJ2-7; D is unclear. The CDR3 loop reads CASSLESVGTYLWQYF. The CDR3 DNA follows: TGTGCCAGCAGTTTAGAGAGCGTTGGAACCTACCTCTGGCAGTACTTC.